This entry describes one T cell receptor (beta chain). What it binds is unknown. The data stem from a study of circulating tumor DNA in untreated peripheral T-cell lymphoma. Overall study findings and caveats: Baseline tissues yielded 86% and baseline serum roughly 64% tumor-specific clonotype detection.

Some clones are missing from TCRdb's copy, which holds only in-frame ones; the method was immunoSEQ multiplex PCR. The sample shows roughly 8,600 clones, roughly 80% of them seen only once. V was clipped by 5 bases and J by 16 bases, with 21 bases between them. CDR1 is KGHSH and CDR2 is LQKENI in the germline V gene. The CDR3 totals 13 residues. The sample consisted of tumor tissue. The TCR was taken from a human donor with peripheral T-cell lymphoma. The rearrangement links TRBV18 to TRBJ2-4; D might be TRBD1 (6 bases). The CDR3 is CASSSEVRTEFYF. The CDR3 DNA is TGTGCCAGCTCATCGGAAGTTCGGACAGAATTCTACTTC. Full variable domain (outside the CDR3, taken from reference TRBV18 and TRBJ2-4): NAGVMQNPRHLVRRRGQEARLRCSPMKGHSHVYWYRQLPEEGLKFMVYLQKENIIDESGMPKERFSAEFPKEGPSILRIQQVVRGDSAAYFCASSSEVRTEFYFGAGTRLSVL.